There are a few counts of the clone carrying this TCR beta chain. No antigen is known for it. The time point was: sample taken at primary tumor resection. The donors were 55 to 85 patients with non-small cell lung cancer that was early-stage and untreated. Whole RNA obtained from tumor, nontumor lung or frozen PBMC underwent sequencing without sorting. MiXCR, applied by TCRdb to the 5' RACE reads, yields one record per CDR3 protein. The sample holds 39,000 or so distinct CDR3 sequences; roughly 8% are singletons and the top ten take 25% to 35%. This sample is part of a study of spatial heterogeneity in lung cancer. The overall study: The study observed each unique TCR and UMI combination more than ten times on average in raw reads. Study findings and constraints: More often at tumor resection than at routine follow-up, ubiquitous expanded tumor TCRs were detected in the blood.

The material sequenced was PBMCs, taken at surgery. This TCR was sampled from a male donor with early-stage non-small cell lung cancer.

The CDR3 bases are TGCGCCAGCAGCTGGGGCGCGTCAGAGACTGAAGCTTTCTTT. Encoded protein: CASSWGASETEAFF. The chain joins TRBV5-1 to TRBJ1-1; possibly TRBD1 for D (5 bases). Trimming left V 3 bases short and J 5 bases short, with 14 bases between. Germline V gene sequence: CDR1 SGHRS, CDR2 YFSETQ. The CDR3 is 14 residues long. The whole variable domain, remainder taken from reference TRBV5-1 and TRBJ1-1, is KAGVTQTPRYLIKTRGQQVTLSCSPISGHRSVSWYQQTPGQGLQFLFEYFSETQRNKGNFPGRFSGRQFSNSRSEMNVSTLELGDSALYLCASSWGASETEAFFGQGTRLTVV.